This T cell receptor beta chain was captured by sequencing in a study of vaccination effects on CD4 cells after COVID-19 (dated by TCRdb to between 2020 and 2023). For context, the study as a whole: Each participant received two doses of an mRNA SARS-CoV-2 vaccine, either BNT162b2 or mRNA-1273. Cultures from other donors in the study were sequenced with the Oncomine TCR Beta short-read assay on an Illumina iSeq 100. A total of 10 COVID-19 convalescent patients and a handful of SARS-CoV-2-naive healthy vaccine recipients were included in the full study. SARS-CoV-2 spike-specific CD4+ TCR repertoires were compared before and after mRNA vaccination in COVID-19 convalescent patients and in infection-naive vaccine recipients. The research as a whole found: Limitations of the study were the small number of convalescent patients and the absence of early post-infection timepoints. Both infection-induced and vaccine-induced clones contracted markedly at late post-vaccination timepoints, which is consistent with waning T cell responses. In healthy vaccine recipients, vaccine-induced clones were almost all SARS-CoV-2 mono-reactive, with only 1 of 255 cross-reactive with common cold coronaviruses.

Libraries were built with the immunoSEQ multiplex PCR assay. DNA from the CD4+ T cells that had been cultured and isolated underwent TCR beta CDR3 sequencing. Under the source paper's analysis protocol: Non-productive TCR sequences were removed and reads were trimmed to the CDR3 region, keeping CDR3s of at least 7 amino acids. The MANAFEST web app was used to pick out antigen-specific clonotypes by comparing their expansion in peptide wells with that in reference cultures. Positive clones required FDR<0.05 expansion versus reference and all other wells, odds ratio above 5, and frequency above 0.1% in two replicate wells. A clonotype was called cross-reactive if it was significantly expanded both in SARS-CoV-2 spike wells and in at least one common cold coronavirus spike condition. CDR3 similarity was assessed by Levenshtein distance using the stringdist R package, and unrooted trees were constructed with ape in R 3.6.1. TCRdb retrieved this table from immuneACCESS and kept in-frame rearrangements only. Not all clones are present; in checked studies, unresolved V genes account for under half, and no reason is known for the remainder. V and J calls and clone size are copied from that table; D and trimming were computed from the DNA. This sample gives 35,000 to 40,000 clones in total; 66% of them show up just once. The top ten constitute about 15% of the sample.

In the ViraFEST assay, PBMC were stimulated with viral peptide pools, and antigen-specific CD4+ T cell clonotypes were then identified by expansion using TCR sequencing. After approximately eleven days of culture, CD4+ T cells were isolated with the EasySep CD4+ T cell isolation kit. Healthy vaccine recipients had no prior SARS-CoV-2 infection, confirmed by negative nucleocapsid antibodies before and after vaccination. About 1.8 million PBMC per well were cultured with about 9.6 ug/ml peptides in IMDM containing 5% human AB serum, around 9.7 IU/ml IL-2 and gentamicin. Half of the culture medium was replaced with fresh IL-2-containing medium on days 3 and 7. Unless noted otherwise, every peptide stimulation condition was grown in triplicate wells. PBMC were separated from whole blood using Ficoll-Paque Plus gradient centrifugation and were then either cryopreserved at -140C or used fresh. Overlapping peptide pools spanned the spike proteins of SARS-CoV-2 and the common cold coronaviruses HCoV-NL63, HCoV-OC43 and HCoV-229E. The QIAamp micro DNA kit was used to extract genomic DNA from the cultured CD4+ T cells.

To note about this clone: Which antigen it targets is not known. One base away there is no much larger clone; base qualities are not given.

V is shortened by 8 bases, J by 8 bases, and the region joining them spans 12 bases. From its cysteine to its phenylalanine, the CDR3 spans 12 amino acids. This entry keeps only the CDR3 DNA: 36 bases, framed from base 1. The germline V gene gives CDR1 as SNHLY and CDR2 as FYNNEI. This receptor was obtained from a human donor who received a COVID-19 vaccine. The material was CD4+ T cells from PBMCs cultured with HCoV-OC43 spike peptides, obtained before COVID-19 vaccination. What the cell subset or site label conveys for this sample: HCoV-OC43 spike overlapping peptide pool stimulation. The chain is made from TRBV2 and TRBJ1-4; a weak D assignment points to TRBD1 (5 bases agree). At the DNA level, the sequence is TGTGCCAGCTCCCAGGGCCGGGAAAAACTGTTTTTT. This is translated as CASSQGREKLFF.